The 11 T cell receptor beta chains presented below share a single source sample, sequenced in a study of radiotherapy plus CTLA-4 blockade in lung cancer. Sequenced by immunoSEQ multiplex PCR; TCRdb stores in-frame clones only, minus some. In the table there are 85,000 to 90,000 clones, about three quarters of which are singletons. The sequenced sample was peripheral blood, obtained from a patient treated with radiotherapy plus ipilimumab. These receptors all come from a human donor with non-small cell lung cancer that progressed on radiotherapy plus ipilimumab.

V gene TRBV5-4 combines with J gene TRBJ1-1, with unresolved D. Trimming shortened V by 4 bases and J by 2 bases, and 12 bases separated the two germline ends. Per germline, CDR1 SGHNT and CDR2 YYREEE (reference sequence). This CDR3 region has 14 residues. This CDR3 is CASSPGIGNTEAFF. CDR3 in DNA: TGTGCCAGCAGCCCGGGAATAGGAAACACTGAAGCTTTCTTT.

The rearrangement links TRBV19 to TRBJ1-2; D unclear. Germline V CDR1 and CDR2: LNHDA, SQIVND (reference sequence). The CDR3 sequence is 13 residues long. The V gene lost 7 bases and the J gene lost 5 bases, with 14 bases spanning the gap. This CDR3 reads CASKDLLNYGYTF. Written as DNA, the CDR3 is TGTGCCAGTAAGGACTTACTCAATTATGGCTACACCTTC.

This chain uses TRBV2 with TRBJ2-5; unclear D gene. The V gene lost 3 bases and the J gene lost 2 bases, with 7 bases spanning the gap. The germline gives CDR1 SNHLY, CDR2 FYNNEI. There are 13 residues in the CDR3. CDR3 protein: CASSESVQETQYF. The CDR3 nucleotides read TGTGCCAGCAGTGAGTCGGTACAAGAGACCCAGTACTTC. Full variable domain (missing parts from reference TRBV2 and TRBJ2-5): EPEVTQTPSHQVTQMGQEVILRCVPISNHLYFYWYRQILGQKVEFLVSFYNNEISEKSEIFDDQFSVERPDGSNFTLKIRSTKLEDSAMYFCASSESVQETQYFGPGTRLLVL.

The rearrangement links TRBV28 to TRBJ1-1; D remains unclear. The CDR3 runs to 13 residues. Trimming pared 8 bases from V and 0 bases from J, leaving 10 bases between. Germline-derived CDR1 and CDR2 are MDHEN and SYDVKM. The CDR3 is CASSLHMNTEAFF. DNA for the CDR3: TGTGCCAGCTCCCTGCACATGAACACTGAAGCTTTCTTT.

The V and J genes are TRBV28 and TRBJ2-6, with a tentative D call TRBD1 (6 bases). V was trimmed by 6 bases and J by 1 base, leaving 10 bases between them. Germline CDR1 and CDR2: MDHEN and SYDVKM. This CDR3 region has 15 residues. The CDR3 DNA sequence: TGTGCCAGCAGCATAGGGGGATCTGGGGCCAACGTCCTGACTTTC. Translated, it gives CASSIGGSGANVLTF.

The rearrangement uses TRBV10-2 and TRBJ2-1; weak D call: TRBD2 (6 bases). From germline, CDR1 is WSHSY and CDR2 SAAADI. The CDR3 totals 16 residues. V dropped 5 bases and J dropped 8 bases, with 22 bases sitting between them. In nucleotides, the CDR3 is TGCGCCAGCAGTAGTGAGATTGTGGGGGGAACGGATGAGCAGTTCTTC. Residues: CASSSEIVGGTDEQFF.

The rearrangement joins TRBV9 to TRBJ2-5; weak D call: TRBD1 (5 bases). Deletions cut 0 bases from V and 3 bases from J, with 15 bases between. The length of the CDR3 is 16 residues. In germline, CDR1 is SGDLS, CDR2 YYNGEE. In DNA form, the CDR3 reads TGTGCCAGCAGCGTAGGTCTTGGGGCCGGTAAAGAGACCCAGTACTTC. Translation: CASSVGLGAGKETQYF.

The chain has TRBV4-3 and TRBJ1-4, with TRBD1 matching over 8 bases. Germline CDR1 LGHNA, CDR2 YSLEER. CDR3 length: 15 amino acids. V was pared by 3 bases and J by 7 bases, with 7 bases of the junction left unmatched. CDR3 nucleotide sequence: TGCGCCAGCAGCCAGGACAGGGTTGCATCTGAAAAACTGTTTTTT. As protein: CASSQDRVASEKLFF.

This clone was counted a few times. In nucleotides, the CDR3 is TGCGCCAGCAGCTTGGCCGGGGCTAGCGGGATTTTCGAGCAGTACTTC. It encodes CASSLAGASGIFEQYF. The chain couples TRBV5-1 to TRBJ2-7; TRBD2 aligns across 9 bases. The CDR3 contains 16 residues. Losses at the gene ends were 0 bases for V and 6 bases for J; bases not matched to a gene: 10. Germline CDR1 is SGHRS and CDR2 is YFSETQ.

The chain is built from TRBV2 and TRBJ1-2; 7 bases fit TRBD1. This CDR3 comprises 15 residues. After removal of 1 base from V and 3 bases from J, the junction contained 5 bases not matched to a gene. Germline V gene lookup returns CDR1 SNHLY and CDR2 FYNNEI. CDR3 in amino acids: CASSEGQGTDYGYTF. The CDR3 coding sequence is TGTGCCAGCAGTGAAGGACAGGGAACGGACTATGGCTACACCTTC.

The chain recombines TRBV5-8 with TRBJ2-7; TRBD1 might be the D (5 bases). The V end lost 6 bases, the J end lost 2 bases, and 12 bases lay between the germline ends. The length of the CDR3 is 13 residues. Per germline, CDR1 SGHTS and CDR2 YDEGEE. CDR3 region: CASTRRQTYEQYF. The CDR3 nucleotides read TGTGCCAGCACCCGACGACAGACCTACGAGCAGTACTTC.